The 22 T cell receptor beta chains given below trace back to one sample, sequenced in a study of stem cell transplantation in POMP-related autoinflammatory disease. The repertoire was sequenced with immunoSEQ multiplex PCR; TCRdb's copy has only in-frame clones and lacks some. The sample consists of some 68,000 clones, approximately 90% of them appearing once. The material was CD4+ T cells from PBMCs, obtained after stem cell transplantation. These receptors came from a human patient with POMP-related autoinflammation and immune dysregulation (PRAID). Some of these T cells may belong to the graft donor.

The V and J genes are TRBV7-9 and TRBJ1-4, with TRBD1 as a possible D gene (5 bases). The germline V gene encodes CDR1 SEHNR and CDR2 FQNEAQ (reference sequence). The V and J ends lost 1 base and 2 bases respectively, with 8 bases between them. The CDR3 is made up of 15 amino acids. The CDR3 coding sequence is TGTGCCAGCAGCTTAGGCAGGGCCACTAATGAAAAACTGTTTTTT. It specifies CASSLGRATNEKLFF. The full variable domain, completed using reference TRBV7-9 and TRBJ1-4, is DTGVSQNPRHKITKRGQNVTFRCDPISEHNRLYWYRQTLGQGPEFLTYFQNEAQLEKSRLLSDRFSAERPKGSFSTLEIQRTEQGDSAMYLCASSLGRATNEKLFFGSGTQLSVL.

The rearrangement joins TRBV7-6 to TRBJ2-1, with 12 positions matching TRBD2. The length of the CDR3 is 16 residues. The ends lost 2 bases at V and 5 bases at J; junction bases unmatched: 4. Germline V gene lookup returns CDR1 SGHVS and CDR2 FNYEAQ. The CDR3 spells CASSLRLAGGHNEQFF. The CDR3 region has the DNA TGTGCCAGCAGCTTAAGGCTAGCGGGGGGGCACAATGAGCAGTTCTTC. The entire variable domain, with the rest obtained from reference TRBV7-6 and TRBJ2-1, is as follows: GAGVSQSPRYKVTKRGQDVALRCDPISGHVSLYWYRQALGQGPEFLTYFNYEAQQDKSGLPNDRFSAERPEGSISTLTIQRTEQRDSAMYRCASSLRLAGGHNEQFFGPGTRLTVL.

The rearrangement links TRBV5-1 to TRBJ2-3, with 8 bases that match TRBD1. Germline V gene data show CDR1 as SGHRS and CDR2 as YFSETQ. The CDR3 runs to 16 residues. Trimming cost V 5 bases and J 5 bases; bases outside gene matches: 13. The CDR3 reads CASRHKTNTGGDTQYF. The CDR3 DNA follows: TGCGCCAGCAGGCATAAAACTAATACAGGGGGAGATACGCAGTATTTT.

The rearrangement uses TRBV9 and TRBJ1-1; 7 bases fit TRBD1. This CDR3 comprises 15 residues. Germline lookup yields CDR1 SGDLS and CDR2 YYNGEE. V trimming: 2 bases; J trimming: 1 base; junction bases outside the gene matches: 5. The CDR3 DNA sequence: TGTGCCAGCAGCGTGGATGGACAGGCGAACACTGAAGCTTTCTTT. It codes for CASSVDGQANTEAFF. The variable domain in full, with the rest retrieved from reference TRBV9 and TRBJ1-1, is DSGVTQTPKHLITATGQRVTLRCSPRSGDLSVYWYQQSLDQGLQFLIQYYNGEERAKGNILERFSAQQFPDLHSELNLSSLELGDSALYFCASSVDGQANTEAFFGQGTRLTVV.

There are a few counts of this clone. The chain links TRBV3-1 (or the pseudogene TRBV3-2) to TRBJ1-6, with D uncertain. The germline CDR1 and CDR2 sequences are LGHDT and YNNKEL (reference sequence). The CDR3 sequence is 18 residues long. V lost 4 bases to trimming and J lost 0 bases, with 16 bases between them. The CDR3 bases are TGTGCCAGCAGCCTCCGGTGGGGATCAAGCTCCTATAATTCACCCCTCCACTTT. Translating gives CASSLRWGSSSYNSPLHF.

This chain joins TRBV7-8 and TRBJ2-5, with D perhaps TRBD1 (6 bases). CDR1 and CDR2 from the germline V gene are SGHVS and FQNEAQ. The V gene lost 1 base and the J gene lost 0 bases, with 9 bases spanning the gap. CDR3 length: 15 amino acids. The CDR3 sequence is CASSLVPGDQETQYF. The CDR3 DNA reads as TGTGCCAGCAGCTTAGTTCCAGGGGACCAAGAGACCCAGTACTTC.

This clone was counted a single time. The chain joins TRBV28 to TRBJ1-5, with 7 bases identical to TRBD1. J was trimmed by 0 bases and V by 6 bases; bases with no gene match: 5. Germline CDR1 MDHEN, CDR2 SYDVKM. This CDR3 has 15 residues. In DNA, the CDR3 is TGTGCCAGCAGCCCCAGGGGGTTTAGCAATCAGCCCCAGCATTTT. Translated, it gives CASSPRGFSNQPQHF.

The V and J genes are TRBV2 and TRBJ2-7, with D hard to call. The V end lost 3 bases, the J end lost 0 bases, and 6 bases lay between the germline ends. From germline, CDR1 is SNHLY and CDR2 FYNNEI. The CDR3 totals 13 residues. DNA for the CDR3: TGTGCCAGCAGTGAGGCCGCCTCCTACGAGCAGTACGTC. It codes for CASSEAASYEQYV.

CDR3: CASSFTGITDTQYF. The DNA of the CDR3 is TGTGCCAGCAGCTTCACAGGGATCACAGATACGCAGTATTTT. This chain links TRBV7-8 with TRBJ2-3, with a tentative D call TRBD1 (6 bases). Germline CDR1 reads SGHVS; CDR2 reads FQNEAQ. With 3 bases removed from V and 2 bases from J, the gap between germline ends came to 9 bases. This CDR3 contains 14 residues.

This chain joins TRBV18 and TRBJ2-5, with TRBD2 matching 7 bases. The CDR3 is 15 amino acids. The germline V gene encodes CDR1 KGHSH and CDR2 LQKENI. J gave up 2 bases and V 6 bases, and 9 bases lay outside the gene matches. The DNA for the CDR3 is TGTGCCAGCTCGCGACCCGGACTAGTTCAAGAGACCCAGTACTTC. It yields the protein CASSRPGLVQETQYF.

V is TRBV18 and J is TRBJ1-4; 10 bases agree with TRBD1. Germline assignment: CDR1 KGHSH and CDR2 LQKENI. The length of the CDR3 is 15 residues. The ends lost 5 bases at V and 8 bases at J; junction bases unmatched: 8. The CDR3: CASSAERQGAEKLFF. DNA of the CDR3: TGTGCCAGCTCAGCCGAGAGACAGGGGGCAGAAAAACTGTTTTTT.

The rearrangement uses TRBV15 and TRBJ2-7, with D possibly TRBD2 on 5 matching bases. CDR1 is LNHNV, CDR2 YYDKDF, per germline (reference sequence). The CDR3 totals 14 residues. V was shortened by 3 bases and J by 2 bases, with 11 bases between the two germline ends. The CDR3 sequence is CATSRAGEAYEQYF. The CDR3 nucleotides read TGTGCCACCAGCAGGGCGGGTGAAGCCTACGAGCAGTACTTC.

V gene TRBV27 combines with J gene TRBJ1-5; D might be TRBD1 (5 bases). Germline assignment: CDR1 MNHEY and CDR2 SMNVEV (reference sequence). This CDR3 has 13 residues. Trimming pared 6 bases from V and 7 bases from J, leaving 13 bases between. CDR3: CASSPHSGQPQHF. DNA of the CDR3: TGTGCCAGCAGCCCACATTCAGGGCAGCCCCAGCATTTT.

The chain couples TRBV5-1 to TRBJ2-1; 7 bases are shared with TRBD1. Germline loops: CDR1 SGHRS, CDR2 YFSETQ. With 1 base clipped from V and 1 base from J, the junction kept 5 bases outside the gene matches. This CDR3 spans 16 amino acids. DNA for the CDR3: TGCGCCAGCAGCTTGTCAGGGACAGTATCCTACAATGAGCAGTTCTTC. Translation: CASSLSGTVSYNEQFF.

This chain joins TRBV4-2 and TRBJ1-3; TRBD1 might be the D (6 bases). The V and J ends lost 6 bases and 0 bases respectively, with 12 bases between them. CDR1 and CDR2 from the germline V gene are LGHNA and YNFKEQ. The length of the CDR3 is 15 residues. CDR3 loop: CASSSGTNSGNTIYF. In DNA form, the CDR3 reads TGTGCCAGCAGTTCCGGGACAAACTCTGGAAACACCATATATTTT.

This sequence joins TRBV5-1 and TRBJ2-1, with 14 bases matching TRBD2. Germline V gene sequence: CDR1 SGHRS, CDR2 YFSETQ. The CDR3 contains 14 residues. V lost 4 bases and J lost 8; bases outside the gene matches: 2. The CDR3 loop reads CASSETSGRDEQFF. In nucleotides, the CDR3 is TGCGCCAGCAGCGAGACTAGCGGGAGGGATGAGCAGTTCTTC.

The chain recombines TRBV5-1 with TRBJ2-1; D uncertain. This CDR3 has 13 amino acids. Germline loops: CDR1 SGHRS, CDR2 YFSETQ. Trimming stripped 0 bases from V and 6 bases from J, with 7 bases between. The CDR3 region is CASSLEVVNEQFF. CDR3 bases: TGCGCCAGCAGCTTGGAGGTGGTCAATGAGCAGTTCTTC.

This sequence joins TRBV6-5 and TRBJ1-4; D is unresolved. The germline V and J ends were trimmed by 2 bases and 7 bases, with 14 bases remaining between them. Germline CDR1 MNHEY, CDR2 SVGAGI. The CDR3 totals 15 residues. The CDR3 reads CASSYDGSNSEKLFF. The CDR3 DNA reads TGTGCCAGCAGTTACGACGGCAGCAACTCTGAAAAACTGTTTTTT.

This clone was seen only once. The chain recombines TRBV5-1 with TRBJ2-7, with D unclear. Germline assignment: CDR1 SGHRS and CDR2 YFSETQ. The CDR3 has 14 amino acids. V was shortened by 4 bases and J by 0 bases, with 11 bases between the two germline ends. In nucleotides, the CDR3 is TGCGCCAGCAGCCTGGCACAGAGCTCCTACGAGCAGTACTTC. It translates to CASSLAQSSYEQYF.

This chain joins TRBV2 and TRBJ1-2, with TRBD1 as a possible D gene (6 bases). The V and J ends lost 4 bases and 1 base respectively, with 10 bases between them. Germline V lookup: CDR1 SNHLY, CDR2 FYNNEI. There are 14 residues in the CDR3. The DNA of the CDR3 is TGTGCCAGCAGTGTGTACAGGGATAACTATGGCTACACCTTC. Its protein is CASSVYRDNYGYTF.

The chain has TRBV14 and TRBJ1-1; TRBD1 matches at 8 bases. Germline V gene data show CDR1 as SGHDN and CDR2 as FVKESK. V gave up 4 bases and J gave up 3 bases; unmatched junction bases: 7. The CDR3 has 15 amino acids. CDR3 coding DNA: TGTGCCAGCAGCCTACTTACGACAGGGGACACTGAAGCTTTCTTT. It is translated as CASSLLTTGDTEAFF.

The chain is built from TRBV19 and TRBJ1-4, with D possibly TRBD1 on 5 matching bases. The germline CDR1 and CDR2 sequences are LNHDA and SQIVND (reference sequence). The V gene lost 5 bases and the J gene lost 7 bases, with 20 bases spanning the gap. This CDR3 has 16 amino acids. CDR3 residues: CASSLARSGGREKLFF. The CDR3 coding sequence is TGTGCCAGTAGTCTAGCCCGAAGCGGGGGACGTGAAAAACTGTTTTTT.